This T cell receptor (beta chain) is from a study of shared clonotypes between healthy human individuals. About the study: There were three CD4 naive, three CD4 memory, two CD8 naive and one CD8 memory plates per donor.

In the naive CD8 group, cells lacked CD45RO and were positively selected for CCR7, so terminally differentiated effector memory CD45RA+ cells were left out. V shed 4 bases and J shed 3 bases, with 3 bases lying between them. This CDR3 is built from 11 residues. CDR1 is SGHNT, CDR2 YYREEE, per germline (reference sequence). Some 32,000 T cell genomes, or about 200 ng DNA, went into the sorted-subset replicate PCRs. This table comes from immunoSEQ multiplex PCR, and its TCRdb copy is limited to in-frame clones, with some not included. The table records hundreds of thousands of clones, 85% to 95% of them present only once.

The specimen was naive CD8+ T cells sorted from blood. The V gene is TRBV5-4, the J gene TRBJ2-3; D gene unclear. This TCR was sampled from a woman aged 30 to 39 in good health. Here the CDR3 DNA reads TGTGCCAGCAGCGTGACAGATACGCAGTATTTT. This encodes CASSVTDTQYF. Full variable domain (rest looked up from reference TRBV5-4 and TRBJ2-3): ETGVTQSPTHLIKTRGQQVTLRCSSQSGHNTVSWYQQALGQGPQFIFQYYREEENGRGNFPPRFSGLQFPNYSSELNVNALELDDSALYLCASSVTDTQYFGPGTRLTVL.